Listed below are T cell receptor beta chains from one sample, sequenced in a study of vaccination effects on CD4 cells after COVID-19. The data were produced by immunoSEQ multiplex PCR, yet TCRdb's version contains in-frame clones alone and is incomplete. Of 25,000 or so clones detected, around four fifths appear once; the ten largest clones hold 7.8%. The antigens of these receptors remain unknown. Source: CD4+ T cells from PBMCs cultured with SARS-CoV-2 spike peptides, taken after COVID-19 vaccination. The receptors were sampled from a human donor who received a COVID-19 vaccine. CDR3s include the opening cysteine and the closing phenylalanine or tryptophan. Each record gives: J gene, clone size, D gene, V gene, CDR3 DNA, CDR3 protein. A D gene is named only where the DNA matches it firmly. Expanded clones get a size class; other rows say once, few or many, or leave the size out.

>TRBJ2-5|.|.|TRBV20-1
TGCAGTGCGCCTACGTTGGAGACCCAGTACTTC
CSAPTLETQYF
>TRBJ2-1|.|.|TRBV10-3
TGTGCCATCACCGGGGGTCTAGGGAATGAGCAGTTCTTC
CAITGGLGNEQFF
>TRBJ2-7|.|TRBD2|TRBV5-1
TGCGCCAGCAGCCCCCCTGGGACTAGCGGGAGGCCGGCCTACGAGCAGTACTTC
CASSPPGTSGRPAYEQYF
>TRBJ2-7|.|TRBD2|TRBV29-1
TGCAGCGTCCCAAGAGTACTAGCGGGGGTGGCCTACGAGCAGTACTTC
CSVPRVLAGVAYEQYF
>TRBJ1-4|.|.|TRBV18
TGTGCCAGTTCCAGGGACGGCAATGAAAAACTGTTTTTT
CASSRDGNEKLFF
>TRBJ2-7|.|TRBD2|TRBV6-5
TGTGCCAGCAGTTTTTCGGGAGGGCCTAACGAGCAGTACTTC
CASSFSGGPNEQYF
>TRBJ2-4|.|TRBD1|TRBV2
TGTGCCAGCAGTGACCCAATAGGGGACAGGAAAAACATTCAGTACTTC
CASSDPIGDRKNIQYF
>TRBJ2-1|few|TRBD2|TRBV9
TGTGCCAGCAGCGTCGGAGGACTAGCGGGAGTGGGTGAGCAGTTCTTC
CASSVGGLAGVGEQFF
>TRBJ2-5|.|TRBD2|TRBV3-1/TRBV3-2
TGTGCCAGCAGCCCAACCGGACTAGCAATGGGAGCCCAGTACTTC
CASSPTGLAMGAQYF
>TRBJ1-2|.|.|TRBV6-1
TGTGCCAGCAGTGAATTAACAGGGCCAAACTATGGCTACACCTTC
CASSELTGPNYGYTF
>TRBJ2-5|.|.|TRBV5-4
TGTGCCACCTCCCCACGGGCTAGCTCAGAGACCCAGTACTTC
CATSPRASSETQYF
>TRBJ1-3|few|.|TRBV6-5
TGTGCCAGCAGTACCACAGGGTTCTTAGGAAACACCATATATTTT
CASSTTGFLGNTIYF
>TRBJ1-1|few|.|TRBV5-6
TGTGCCAGCAGCCGGGACACCTCTGAAGCTTTCTTT
CASSRDTSEAFF
>TRBJ2-2|few|.|TRBV7-9
TGTGCCAGCAGCCCGAGGGTGGACACCGGGGAGCTGTTTTTT
CASSPRVDTGELFF
>TRBJ2-5|.|.|TRBV30
TGTGCCTGGAGTGTCACAGGGTGGATGGAGACCCAGTACTTC
CAWSVTGWMETQYF
>TRBJ2-7|.|.|TRBV7-9
TGTGCCAGCAGCCCCAAGATGGCGGGAACCTCCTACGAGCAGTACTTC
CASSPKMAGTSYEQYF
>TRBJ2-1|.|.|TRBV6-5
TGTGCCAGCAGTTACCCCCGCCAGGGAGAGAATGAGCAGTTCTTC
CASSYPRQGENEQFF
>TRBJ2-7|.|.|TRBV6-5
TGTGCCAGCACACCCGGGACAATGTACGAGCAGTACTTC
CASTPGTMYEQYF
>TRBJ1-5|once|.|TRBV7-9
TGTGCCAGCAGCTTTTCAGATTATCAGCCCCAGCATTTT
CASSFSDYQPQHF
>TRBJ2-7|few|.|TRBV27
TGTGCCAGCGGGGCTCGGGGATTATCCACGAGGCAGTACTTC
CASGARGLSTRQYF
>TRBJ2-6|.|.|TRBV5-4
TGTGCCAGCAGCTTGGAGGCACCACTGGGCGTCCTGACTTTC
CASSLEAPLGVLTF
>TRBJ1-4|.|.|TRBV3-1/TRBV3-2
TGTGCCAGCAGCCAAGACTCCGCCAGAGGTACGCCCAATGAAAAACTGTTTTTT
CASSQDSARGTPNEKLFF
>TRBJ2-7|few|TRBD2|TRBV14
TGTGCCAGCAGCCGACTAGCCTACTACGAGCAGTACTTC
CASSRLAYYEQYF
>TRBJ1-1|.|TRBD1|TRBV6-5
TGTGCCAGCAGTTACTCGACTCAGGGGGACACTGAAGCTTTCTTT
CASSYSTQGDTEAFF
>TRBJ2-1|.|.|TRBV3-1/TRBV3-2
TGTGCCAGCAGCCAACATACATACCCCGGAGGGCCCTCAGGCAATGAGCAGTTCTTC
CASSQHTYPGGPSGNEQFF
>TRBJ1-3|.|.|TRBV28
TGTGCCAGCCGATCGGACAGTGCAAGCTCTGGAAACACCATATATTTT
CASRSDSASSGNTIYF
>TRBJ2-1|once|.|TRBV29-1
TGCAGCGTTGAAGAACAGCTCTACAATGAGCAGTTCTTC
CSVEEQLYNEQFF
>TRBJ1-6|few|.|TRBV6-5
TGTGCCAGCAGTTACTCGAAACGTTCGGGTTCACCCCTCCACTTT
CASSYSKRSGSPLHF
>TRBJ1-5|.|.|TRBV19
TGTGCCAGTAGTAGGGGGGGACTAACCTCTAGCAATCAGCCCCAGCATTTT
CASSRGGLTSSNQPQHF
>TRBJ2-1|.|.|TRBV27
TGTGCCAGCAGTTTACTGACGGGTAAAGGCGAGCAGTTCTTC
CASSLLTGKGEQFF
>TRBJ1-1|.|.|TRBV2
TGTGCCAGCATGGGGGGGGCCCCGAACACTGAAGCTTTCTTT
CASMGGAPNTEAFF
>TRBJ1-6|.|.|TRBV3-1/TRBV3-2
TGTGCCAGCAGCCAAGAAGGGGATTCACCCCTCCACTTT
CASSQEGDSPLHF
>TRBJ2-2|.|.|TRBV27
TGTGCCAGCACCTCGTGGGGGGGCGCGGGCACCGGGGAGCTGTTTTTT
CASTSWGGAGTGELFF
>TRBJ2-5|.|TRBD1|TRBV11-3
TGTGCCAGCAGCCTATCTCAGGGGGCAGAGACCCAGTACTTC
CASSLSQGAETQYF
>TRBJ2-3|.|.|TRBV2
TGTGCCAGCAGCTGGGATACGCAGTATTTT
CASSWDTQYF
>TRBJ1-1|.|TRBD1|TRBV19
TGTGCCAGTAGTGCCGCCCGAGGGACGGGACAGGGGAACATGAACACTGAAGCTTTCTTT
CASSAARGTGQGNMNTEAFF
>TRBJ2-1|.|TRBD2|TRBV30
TGTGCCTGGAGCACCGTACCTAGCGGGGGGGTCCATGAGCAGTTCTTC
CAWSTVPSGGVHEQFF
>TRBJ2-7|.|.|TRBV25-1
TGTGCCAGCGGCTTGGATCCAGGCGGGCAGTACTTC
CASGLDPGGQYF
>TRBJ2-7|.|TRBD2|TRBV29-1
TGCAGCGCCATCGGTGCCACTAGCGGGGGGCCCATTTCCTACGAGCAGTACTTC
CSAIGATSGGPISYEQYF
>TRBJ1-2|once|TRBD1|TRBV5-6
TGTGCCAGCAGCTTAGACAGGGGAGCCCATGGCTACACCTTC
CASSLDRGAHGYTF
>TRBJ2-2|.|.|TRBV5-1
TGCGCCAGCAGCCCGGAGGTAGGAGGCGGCGGGGAGCTGTTTTTT
CASSPEVGGGGELFF
>TRBJ1-3|.|.|TRBV5-8
TGTGCCAGCAGCTTGGGCAGATCCTCTGGAAACACCATATATTTT
CASSLGRSSGNTIYF
>TRBJ2-7|.|.|TRBV7-8
TGTGCCAGCAGCCGCCGACGGGACAAAGACTACGAGCAGTACTTC
CASSRRRDKDYEQYF
>TRBJ2-2|.|.|TRBV7-9
TGTGCCAGCAGCTGGGGGGACAGCAACACCGGGGAGCTGTTTTTT
CASSWGDSNTGELFF
>TRBJ2-2|.|.|TRBV7-8
TGTGCCAGCAGCTTAGTCGGGCAGCCTGGACCCGGGGAGCTGTTTTTT
CASSLVGQPGPGELFF
>TRBJ1-4|.|.|TRBV4-1
TGCGCCAGCAGCCAAGCCTCCGGGGGAAGGGAAAAACTGTTTTTT
CASSQASGGREKLFF
>TRBJ2-5|.|.|TRBV5-1
TGCGCCAGCAGCTGGGGGGCAGGGAGTAGGACACAAGAGACCCAGTACTTC
CASSWGAGSRTQETQYF
>TRBJ2-5|.|.|TRBV6-5
TGTGCCAGCAGTCCGGGCCTCTACCAAGAGACCCAGTACTTC
CASSPGLYQETQYF
>TRBJ1-6|.|TRBD1|TRBV30
TGTGCCTGGAGTGTGAAAGGGGGCGTCTCACCCCTCCACTTT
CAWSVKGGVSPLHF
>TRBJ2-1|once|.|TRBV5-6
TGTGCCAGCAGCTTTGGATATGAGGGTCGCAATGAGCAGTTCTTC
CASSFGYEGRNEQFF
>TRBJ1-5|few|TRBD1|TRBV27
TGTGCCAGCAGTTTATCGACAGGGGGTAATCAGCCCCAGCATTTT
CASSLSTGGNQPQHF